The 20 T cell receptor beta chains listed next were all sequenced from one sample in a study of blood T cell repertoires in COVID-19. Using immunoSEQ multiplex PCR, the repertoire was profiled, and TCRdb retains in-frame clones only, with some absent. In the table there are about 430,000 clones, around 91% of which are singletons. Sequencing was carried out using PBMCs or T cells enriched from blood (not recorded which). All receptors come from a man aged 25-40 years who had recovered from COVID-19.

The CDR3 reads CASSQDDRSYEQYF. Here the CDR3 DNA reads TGTGCCAGCAGCCAAGATGACAGGTCCTACGAGCAGTACTTC. The V gene is TRBV3-1 (or the pseudogene TRBV3-2), the J gene TRBJ2-7; D might be TRBD1 (6 bases). V was pared by 0 bases and J by 1 base, with 7 bases between. The CDR3 is 14 amino acids. Per the germline V gene, CDR1 is LGHDT and CDR2 is YNNKEL (reference sequence).

The J gene is TRBJ2-6, the V gene TRBV5-5, with 7 bases identical to TRBD2. The CDR3 runs 18 residues. Germline V gene data show CDR1 as SGHKS and CDR2 as YYEKEE (reference sequence). Trimming took 4 bases from V and 0 from J; bases not matched to a gene: 10. This CDR3 reads CASSDLGGILSGANVLTF. CDR3 nucleotide sequence: TGTGCCAGCAGCGACCTGGGGGGGATACTCTCTGGGGCCAACGTCCTGACTTTC.

V and J are TRBV2 and TRBJ1-1; D uncertain. Trimming pared 6 bases from V and 10 bases from J, leaving 15 bases between. The CDR3 contains 12 residues. Germline loops: CDR1 SNHLY, CDR2 FYNNEI. The CDR3 DNA follows: TGTGCCAGCAGGGTAGTCAGCGAGGGAGCTTTCTTT. Translated: CASRVVSEGAFF.

This clone is a singleton in its sample. The junction departs from germline at one end; a sequencing error may be responsible. The V gene is TRBV2, the J gene TRBJ2-3, with 14 positions matching TRBD2. The CDR3 totals 12 residues. In germline, CDR1 is SNHLY, CDR2 FYNNEI. CDR3 sequence reads: CASSEGLAGEAF. CDR3 DNA sequence: TGTGCCAGCAGTGAGGGACTAGCGGGAGAGGCTTTT.

The gene calls are TRBV5-1 and TRBJ2-7; 9 nucleotides align to TRBD1. From germline, CDR1 is SGHRS and CDR2 YFSETQ. The CDR3 covers 14 residues. After removal of 4 bases from V and 3 bases from J, the junction contained 5 bases not matched to a gene. The CDR3 DNA reads as TGCGCCAGCAGCCCCCGGACAGGGGACTACGAGCAGTACTTC. As protein: CASSPRTGDYEQYF.

The chain is built from TRBV10-2 and TRBJ2-7, with TRBD1 as a possible D gene (6 bases). CDR3 length equals 12 residues. V was pared by 6 bases and J by 4 bases, with 10 bases between. Germline loops: CDR1 WSHSY, CDR2 SAAADI. The CDR3 bases are TGCGCCAGCAGGGTAGACAGGTACGAGCAGTACTTC. It specifies CASRVDRYEQYF.

This clone was observed a single time. The chain has TRBV29-1 and TRBJ2-7, with TRBD2 as a possible D gene (5 bases). CDR3 length: 15 amino acids. Trimming stripped 6 bases from V and 5 bases from J, with 23 bases between. Per germline, CDR1 SQVTM and CDR2 ANQGSEA. CDR3 loop: CSVPGPDSAIDEQYF. CDR3 nucleotide sequence: TGCAGCGTGCCGGGCCCGGACTCGGCTATCGACGAGCAGTACTTC.

The chain recombines TRBV30 with TRBJ2-7; D may be TRBD2 (6 bases). The V gene's germline CDR1 is GTSNPN and CDR2 SVGIG (reference sequence). The CDR3 spans 14 residues. V lost 2 bases and J 2 bases, leaving 13 bases between the germline ends. The CDR3 reads CAWSRRGLAYEQYF. CDR3 in DNA: TGTGCCTGGAGTAGGAGGGGTTTAGCCTACGAGCAGTACTTC. Looking up the rest from reference TRBV30 and TRBJ2-7 gives the full variable domain: SQTIHQWPATLVQPVGSPLSLECTVEGTSNPNLYWYRQAAGRGLQLLFYSVGIGQISSEVPQNLSASRPQDRQFILSSKKLLLSDSGFYLCAWSRRGLAYEQYFGPGTRLTVT.

The rearrangement links TRBV4-1 to TRBJ2-6; D is unclear. The V gene's germline CDR1 is MGHRA and CDR2 YSYEKL. The CDR3 spans 13 residues. V lost 4 bases and J lost 2, with 3 bases in between. The CDR3 region has the DNA TGCGCCAGCAGCCCAGCTGGGGCCAACGTCCTGACTTTC. Amino acids: CASSPAGANVLTF.

This chain joins TRBV24-1 and TRBJ2-1, with D possibly being TRBD2 (5 bases). The V and J ends lost 1 base and 1 base respectively, with 19 bases between them. Germline CDR1 KGHDR, CDR2 SFDVKD. The CDR3 is 19 residues long. CDR3: CATSDFESSGFKSYNEQFF. CDR3 nucleotides: TGTGCCACCAGTGATTTTGAGTCCAGCGGCTTTAAATCCTACAATGAGCAGTTCTTC.

The CDR3 region is CASSIDKGAAYGYTF. Written as DNA, the CDR3 is TGTGCCAGTAGTATAGATAAAGGGGCAGCCTATGGCTACACCTTC. This sequence joins TRBV19 and TRBJ1-2; D perhaps matches TRBD1 (5 bases). The V and J ends lost 0 bases and 4 bases respectively, with 12 bases between them. Germline CDR1 reads LNHDA; CDR2 reads SQIVND (reference sequence). CDR3 size: 15 residues.

The gene calls are TRBV5-1 and TRBJ2-4; D is unclear. The CDR3 contains 14 residues. V lost 4 bases and J lost 5, with 13 bases in between. Per germline, CDR1 SGHRS and CDR2 YFSETQ. In nucleotides, the CDR3 is TGCGCCAGCAGCCCCGAACAGATACAAAACATTCAGTACTTC. It yields the protein CASSPEQIQNIQYF.

The chain uses TRBV3-1 (or the pseudogene TRBV3-2) and TRBJ2-5; TRBD2 matches 9 bases. CDR3 length: 16 amino acids. The V gene end was trimmed by 4 bases and the J gene end by 4 bases; junction bases not matched to a gene: 10. In germline, CDR1 is LGHDT, CDR2 YNNKEL (reference sequence). CDR3: CASSRGGSGSRETQYF. CDR3 coding DNA: TGTGCCAGCAGCCGAGGGGGTAGCGGGAGTCGAGAGACCCAGTACTTC.

The CDR3 nucleotides are TGCGCCAGCAGCCAAGAGGGACAGGTAGGGCCCCAGCATTTT. Translating gives CASSQEGQVGPQHF. The V and J genes are TRBV4-1 and TRBJ1-5; TRBD1 agrees at 8 bases. Per the germline V gene, CDR1 is MGHRA and CDR2 is YSYEKL. Unmatched junction bases numbered 4, after V lost 0 bases and J lost 9 bases. The CDR3 covers 14 residues.

The J gene is TRBJ1-1, the V gene TRBV30; the D gene is possibly TRBD1 (5 bases). The CDR3 extends over 16 amino acids. The germline V and J ends were trimmed by 8 bases and 0 bases, with 22 bases remaining between them. CDR1 is GTSNPN, CDR2 SVGIG, per germline (reference sequence). This chain's CDR3 is CAGGPGLSSMNTEAFF. CDR3 nucleotides: TGTGCCGGGGGACCGGGACTGTCGAGTATGAACACTGAAGCTTTCTTT.

The CDR3 spells CAWINGAGGTEAFF. The CDR3 coding sequence is TGTGCCTGGATTAATGGCGCTGGCGGCACTGAAGCTTTCTTT. The chain employs TRBV30 and TRBJ1-1; D not certain. The CDR3 has 14 residues. Trimming left V 4 bases short and J 4 bases short, with 16 bases between. Per germline, CDR1 GTSNPN and CDR2 SVGIG (reference sequence).

This clone was seen a few times. This chain uses TRBV7-8 with TRBJ1-1, with TRBD1 as a possible D gene (6 bases). Germline CDR1 is SGHVS and CDR2 is FQNEAQ. The V gene lost 5 bases and the J gene lost 4 bases, with 20 bases spanning the gap. There are 16 residues in the CDR3. This chain's CDR3 is CASSLTGPRGTTEAFF. DNA for the CDR3: TGTGCCAGCAGCCTCACCGGGCCCAGGGGAACCACTGAAGCTTTCTTT.

The chain joins TRBV3-1 (or the pseudogene TRBV3-2) to TRBJ2-6, with a possible D match to TRBD1 (5 bases). The CDR3 sequence is 16 residues long. Per the germline V gene, CDR1 is LGHDT and CDR2 is YNNKEL (reference sequence). Trimming removed 3 bases at V and 1 base at J, with 10 bases between. The CDR3 loop is CASSQIRVSGANVLTF. In nucleotides, the CDR3 is TGTGCCAGCAGCCAGATCAGGGTTTCTGGGGCCAACGTCCTGACTTTC.

This chain uses TRBV7-2 with TRBJ1-5; 9 bases agree with TRBD1. This CDR3 region has 15 residues. The ends lost 4 bases at V and 6 bases at J; junction bases unmatched: 7. Germline V gene sequence: CDR1 SGHTA, CDR2 FQGNSA. In DNA form, the CDR3 reads TGTGCCAGCAGCTCTTGGACAGGGGTCCGTCAGCCCCAGCATTTT. This codes for CASSSWTGVRQPQHF. Filled out from reference TRBV7-2 and TRBJ1-5, the complete variable domain reads GAGVSQSPSNKVTEKGKDVELRCDPISGHTALYWYRQSLGQGLEFLIYFQGNSAPDKSGLPSDRFSAERTGGSVSTLTIQRTQQEDSAVYLCASSSWTGVRQPQHFGDGTRLSIL.

This chain links TRBV7-2 with TRBJ2-1; D is perhaps TRBD1 (5 bases). Germline CDR1 reads SGHTA; CDR2 reads FQGNSA. V was shortened by 4 bases and J by 4 bases, with 17 bases between the two germline ends. This CDR3 region has 16 residues. This chain's CDR3 is CASSSSRQSLYNEQFF. The CDR3 region has the DNA TGTGCCAGCAGCTCCTCCAGACAGTCCCTATACAATGAGCAGTTCTTC.